These 24 T cell receptor beta chains share one sample of origin, sequenced in a study of metastatic and nonmetastatic thyroid tumors. Thyroid surgery was preceded by no treatment in any patient. TCRdb reprocessed the PCR reads via MiXCR. Here the sample spans about 60,000 clones, 15% to 20% being singletons. The specimen was blood. These receptors came from a male donor with papillary thyroid cancer or a benign thyroid nodule (not recorded which). Some clones in this sample may be carry-over from other donors' samples.

This clone was counted ten times or more. The chain combines TRBV5-1 with TRBJ2-1; 8 nucleotides match TRBD2. Trimming cost V 3 bases and J 1 base; bases outside gene matches: 0. The V gene's germline CDR1 is SGHRS and CDR2 YFSETQ. The CDR3 loop spans 14 amino acids. The CDR3 DNA is TGCGCCAGCAGCTCGGGGGGGTCCTACAATGAGCAGTTCTTC. Amino acids: CASSSGGSYNEQFF.

Notes on this clone: This may stem from a read error, because a much larger clone lies one nucleotide away. The sample holds other DNA sequences that translate to the same CDR3. J is TRBJ2-3 and V is TRBV13; D is tentatively TRBD1 or TRBD2 (5 bases each). This CDR3 has 15 amino acids. CDR1 and CDR2 from the germline V gene are PRHDT and FYEKMQ (reference sequence). CDR3 residues: CASSLDQRSTDTQYF. CDR3 coding DNA: TGTGCCAGCAGCTTAGATCAGCGGTCGACAGATACACAGTATTTT.

Many counts were recorded for this clone. V and J are TRBV29-1 and TRBJ2-5; D is unclear. V shed 5 bases and J shed 1 base, with 5 bases lying between them. The CDR3 has 11 amino acids. Germline CDR1 SQVTM, CDR2 ANQGSEA. DNA for the CDR3: TGCAGCGTTCCGTTCCAAGAGACCCAGTACTTC. It is translated as CSVPFQETQYF.

This clone came up many times. V usage is TRBV6-1 and J usage is TRBJ2-1; TRBD2 matches 9 bases. Germline CDR1 MNHNS, CDR2 SASEGT. J was trimmed by 2 bases and V by 6 bases; bases with no gene match: 2. CDR3 length equals 14 residues. The CDR3 region has the DNA TGTGCCAGCAGGCGGGAGGGCACCTACAATGAGCAGTTCTTC. This encodes CASRREGTYNEQFF.

The rearrangement links TRBV20-1 to TRBJ1-6; 7 bases are a match to TRBD1. V shed 5 bases and J 7 bases; nucleotides not matched to a gene: 11. This CDR3 region has 15 residues. Germline V gene lookup returns CDR1 DFQATT and CDR2 SNEGSKA (reference sequence). CDR3 sequence (DNA): TGCAGTGCTTTGAGTCTGGGACAGCCCAATTCACCCCTCCACTTT. This codes for CSALSLGQPNSPLHF.

In its sample, this clone was seen a few times. The chain employs TRBV19 and TRBJ2-7; 9 nucleotides line up with TRBD1. Germline CDR1 and CDR2: LNHDA and SQIVND (reference sequence). The V and J ends lost 3 bases and 5 bases, in that order; junction bases with no gene match: 2. There are 13 residues in the CDR3. The CDR3 DNA is TGTGCCAGTAGTATCGGGGACAGGGACGAGCAGTACTTC. This translates into CASSIGDRDEQYF.

This clone has only a few counts. The chain is built from TRBV5-4 and TRBJ1-2; a possible D gene is TRBD1 (5 bases). Between the trimmed V and J ends, which lost 5 bases and 7 bases, there was a span of 9 bases. Germline V gene sequence: CDR1 SGHNT, CDR2 YYREEE (reference sequence). The length of the CDR3 is 11 residues. The CDR3 DNA follows: TGTGCCAGCAGTCAGGGCCTTGGCTACACCTTC. This sequence encodes CASSQGLGYTF.

This clone was counted ten times or more. At the DNA level, this CDR3 is encoded by other sequences in the same sample as well. The chain links TRBV29-1 to TRBJ2-3; 9 nucleotides agree with TRBD2. The V and J ends lost 5 bases and 2 bases, in that order; junction bases with no gene match: 5. CDR3 length: 14 residues. Germline V gives CDR1 SQVTM, CDR2 ANQGSEA. CDR3 amino acids: CSVQERGATDTQYF. The CDR3 region has the DNA TGCAGCGTTCAGGAGCGGGGGGCCACAGATACGCAGTATTTT.

This clone was seen at least ten times. The chain joins TRBV7-3 to TRBJ2-2; no clear D. The CDR3 loop spans 16 amino acids. V lost 0 bases to trimming and J lost 4 bases, with 12 bases between them. Germline CDR1 is SGHTA and CDR2 is FQGTGA. DNA of the CDR3: TGTGCCAGCAGCTTAACTGGTTCAGGTTTCACCGGGGAGCTGTTTTTT. Protein: CASSLTGSGFTGELFF. Based on the CDR3 plus reference TRBV7-3 and TRBJ2-2, the full variable domain is GAGVSQTPSNKVTEKGKYVELRCDPISGHTALYWYRQSLGQGPEFLIYFQGTGAADDSGLPNDRFFAVRPEGSVSTLKIQRTERGDSAVYLCASSLTGSGFTGELFFGEGSRLTVL.

The chain carries TRBV2 and TRBJ2-7; maybe TRBD1 (6 bases). The germline gives CDR1 SNHLY, CDR2 FYNNEI. This CDR3 has 13 residues. The V end lost 6 bases, the J end lost 2 bases, and 11 bases lay between the germline ends. The CDR3, as DNA: TGTGCCAGCAGCCTACAGGGTACCTACGAGCAGTACTTC. Translation gives CASSLQGTYEQYF.

This clone was observed at least ten times. The sample carries other DNA sequences with the same CDR3. The V and J genes are TRBV20-1 and TRBJ2-1; 13 nucleotides align to TRBD2. V was pared by 0 bases and J by 8 bases, with 10 bases of the junction left unmatched. Germline CDR1 DFQATT, CDR2 SNEGSKA (reference sequence). The CDR3 contains 17 residues. In nucleotides, the CDR3 is TGCAGTGCTAGAGATTTTACTAGCGGGAGGGCCTCTGATGAGCAGTTCTTC. Protein: CSARDFTSGRASDEQFF.

The gene calls are TRBV6-2 or TRBV6-3 and TRBJ2-7; D is unresolved. Trimming removed 2 bases from V and 7 bases from J, with 9 bases in between. CDR3 size: 12 residues. Germline loops: CDR1 MNHEY, CDR2 SVGEGT. CDR3 coding DNA: TGTGCCAGCAGTTACGGCGGTAGGGAGCAGTACTTC. It codes for CASSYGGREQYF.

In this sample, this clone turned up many times. This chain connects TRBV7-9 to TRBJ2-3; D ambiguous. CDR1 is SEHNR, CDR2 FQNEAQ, per germline (reference sequence). V shed 3 bases and J shed 1 base, with 8 bases lying between them. CDR3 length equals 14 residues. CDR3 DNA sequence: TGTGCCAGCAGCTTTCACGTGGGCACAGATACGCAGTATTTT. Translation gives CASSFHVGTDTQYF.

This clone was recorded many times. J is TRBJ2-7 and V is TRBV11-2; 10 nucleotides agree with TRBD2. The CDR3 sequence is 15 residues long. CDR1 SGHAT and CDR2 FQNNGV come from the germline V gene. Trimming removed 5 bases from V and 5 bases from J; junction bases left unmatched: 9. In DNA form, the CDR3 reads TGTGCCAGCAGCGTCCCGGGACTAGCGTCCCACGAGCAGTACTTC. This translates into CASSVPGLASHEQYF. Full variable domain (remainder filled in from reference TRBV11-2 and TRBJ2-7): EAGVAQSPRYKIIEKRQSVAFWCNPISGHATLYWYQQILGQGPKLLIQFQNNGVVDDSQLPKDRFSAERLKGVDSTLKIQPAKLEDSAVYLCASSVPGLASHEQYFGPGTRLTVT.

In this sample, this clone turned up many times. The rearrangement uses TRBV6-5 and TRBJ2-7; possibly TRBD1 or TRBD2 for D (5 bases each). The CDR3 extends over 14 amino acids. Trimming removed 2 bases from V and 1 base from J, with 9 bases in between. Germline-derived CDR1 and CDR2 are MNHEY and SVGAGI. The CDR3, as DNA: TGTGCCAGCAGTTACCTCGGGACGTCCTACGAGCAGTACTTC. Its protein is CASSYLGTSYEQYF.

In its sample, this clone was seen many times. The chain combines TRBV19 with TRBJ2-3; 8 bases align to TRBD1. The germline V gene has CDR1 LNHDA and CDR2 SQIVND (reference sequence). This CDR3 has 16 residues. V lost 9 bases to trimming and J lost 7 bases; unmatched junction nucleotides: 18. CDR3 nucleotides: TGTGCCAGCAGACAGGGGTACGGGGCCACGAAGTATACGCAGTATTTT. Amino acids: CASRQGYGATKYTQYF.

The chain couples TRBV30 to TRBJ1-5; no clear D. Per germline, CDR1 GTSNPN and CDR2 SVGIG (reference sequence). With 3 bases removed from V and 4 bases from J, the gap between germline ends came to 13 bases. The CDR3 covers 14 residues. CDR3 nucleotide sequence: TGTGCCTGGAGCGCCAAGGGAAGTAATCAGCCCCAGCATTTT. Its protein product is CAWSAKGSNQPQHF.

The chain recombines TRBV20-1 with TRBJ2-3; the match to TRBD2 covers 8 bases. The length of the CDR3 is 15 residues. Germline lookup yields CDR1 DFQATT and CDR2 SNEGSKA (reference sequence). V lost 0 bases, J lost 3 bases, and 5 bases stayed unmatched. CDR3 in DNA: TGCAGTGCTAGAGATTTGCGGGGGGCAACAGATACGCAGTATTTT. Its protein is CSARDLRGATDTQYF.

There are a few counts of this clone. J is TRBJ2-1 and V is TRBV12-3 or TRBV12-4; TRBD2 agrees at 12 bases. The ends lost 6 bases at V and 8 bases at J; junction bases unmatched: 11. This CDR3 is 16 amino acids long. The CDR3 protein is CASRKTSGGLRYEQFF. The DNA for the CDR3 is TGTGCCAGCAGGAAGACTAGCGGGGGACTACGATATGAGCAGTTCTTC.

This clone has ten or more counts. The chain recombines TRBV6-1 with TRBJ2-3; maybe TRBD1 (7 bases). The germline gives CDR1 MNHNS, CDR2 SASEGT. The V gene lost 6 bases and the J gene lost 6 bases, with 16 bases spanning the gap. The CDR3 has 14 amino acids. This CDR3 is CASSLGGGADTQYF. The DNA of the CDR3 is TGTGCCAGCAGCCTTGGAGGGGGCGCGGATACGCAGTATTTT.

This clone was seen ten or more times. The V gene is TRBV7-6, the J gene TRBJ2-5, with D maybe TRBD2 (6 bases). CDR1 is SGHVS, CDR2 FNYEAQ, per germline. Trimming left V 5 bases short and J 4 bases short, with 26 bases between. CDR3 size: 18 residues. This chain's CDR3 is CASSDHNVRGWGSETQYF. CDR3 nucleotide sequence: TGTGCCAGCAGCGATCACAACGTGCGGGGTTGGGGTTCAGAGACCCAGTACTTC.

Many counts were recorded for this clone. The same CDR3 can be traced to other DNA sequences in this sample. This chain joins TRBV9 and TRBJ2-1, with a possible D match to TRBD2 (7 bases). Per the germline V gene, CDR1 is SGDLS and CDR2 is YYNGEE. CDR3 length equals 15 residues. V was pared by 3 bases and J by 7 bases, with 17 bases between. The CDR3: CASSAVGGAPNEQFF. Here the CDR3 DNA reads TGTGCCAGCAGCGCAGTTGGGGGGGCGCCGAATGAGCAGTTCTTC.

This clone was seen at least ten times. The chain recombines TRBV19 with TRBJ1-5, with a possible D match to TRBD1 (5 bases). Germline V gene sequence: CDR1 LNHDA, CDR2 SQIVND (reference sequence). V gave up 5 bases and J gave up 0 bases, with 11 bases separating them. This CDR3 has 15 residues. The CDR3 nucleotides are TGTGCCAGTAGTTGGGGGGATTTTAGCAATCAGCCCCAGCATTTT. Translated: CASSWGDFSNQPQHF.

As for this clone: A read error may account for a junction end that differs from germline. The chain joins TRBV28 to TRBJ2-7; tentative D call: TRBD2 (7 bases). Germline CDR1 and CDR2: MDHEN and SYDVKM. The CDR3 runs to 14 residues. The CDR3: CASRPSRGASEHYF. The CDR3 bases are TGTGCCAGCAGACCCTCTCGGGGGGCAAGCGAGCATTACTTC.